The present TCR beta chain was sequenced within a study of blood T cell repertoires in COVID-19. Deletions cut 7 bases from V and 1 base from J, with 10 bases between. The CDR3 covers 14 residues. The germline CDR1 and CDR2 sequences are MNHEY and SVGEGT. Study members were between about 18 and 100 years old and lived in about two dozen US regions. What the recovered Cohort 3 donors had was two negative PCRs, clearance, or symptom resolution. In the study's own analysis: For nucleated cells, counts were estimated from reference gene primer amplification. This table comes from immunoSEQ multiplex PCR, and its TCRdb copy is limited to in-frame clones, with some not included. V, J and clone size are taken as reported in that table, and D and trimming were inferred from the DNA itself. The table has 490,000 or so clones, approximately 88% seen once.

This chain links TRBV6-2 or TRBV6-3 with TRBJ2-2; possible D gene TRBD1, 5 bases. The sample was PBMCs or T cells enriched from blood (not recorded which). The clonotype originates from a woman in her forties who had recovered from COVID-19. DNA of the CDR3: TGTGCCAGCACCCCGGACATGAACACCGGGGAGCTGTTTTTT. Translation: CASTPDMNTGELFF.